The source of this T cell receptor (beta chain) is a study of identical twins. Broader study findings: The authors noted that invariant MAIT and iNKT cells could partly confound zero-insertion analyses. Out-of-frame alpha sequences shared by twins were enriched for low generation probability. Among monozygotic twins, out-of-frame TCR alpha sharing exceeded what models predicted. Rather than following the same donors, the conclusions depended on cross-sectional statistical analysis.

Using its own MiXCR run on the 5' RACE reads, TCRdb lists one record per CDR3 protein. The sample holds 1,800,000 or so distinct CDR3 sequences, about 30% seen once. A word on this clonotype: Its antigen remains unknown. A much larger clone differs by one base, so this may be a read error.

V shed 7 bases and J shed 7 bases, with 23 bases lying between them. The CDR3 runs to 14 residues. CDR1 is SQVTM, CDR2 ANQGSEA, per germline. The chain carries TRBV29-1 and TRBJ2-7; D unresolved. The TCR was taken from a newborn girl in good health. Input material: cord blood. Written as DNA, the CDR3 is TGCAGCGCCCTTAGCACCGGGTTTTACAATGAGCAGTACTTC. This gives the protein CSALSTGFYNEQYF.